This T cell receptor (beta chain) was recorded in a study of blood T cell repertoires in COVID-19 (dated by TCRdb to between 2020 and 2021). Looking at the study overall: Collaborator samples came from the United States, Italy and Spain and covered acute and convalescent phases of COVID-19. Where HLA class I and class II types were available, the types were taken from metadata supplied by the sample provider, not from assay-based typing. A de-identified subject ID, COVID-19 status, age in years and sex were almost always included in the sample metadata. The repertoires were released in a freely available public database intended as a resource for research on the immune response to SARS-CoV-2. The prospective study material was composed of cDNA or gDNA derived from T cells, B-cell-depleted T cells, or PBMCs. Subjects who had been exposed to COVID-19, were actively infected with it, or had recovered from it provided the deeply sampled blood TCRbeta repertoires that made up the dataset. Samples were obtained from the ongoing ImmuneRACE study (first 160 participants) and from 1,254 subjects provided by 6 global collaborators.

The immunoSEQ Assay, a bias-controlled multiplex PCR, was used to amplify TCRbeta CDR3 regions from genomic DNA. The source study handled its data this way. Nucleated cell counts per sample were estimated from amplification of reference gene primers within the assay. Sequence reads were collapsed and filtered to measure the absolute abundance of every unique TCRbeta CDR3 rearrangement. For each sample, productive Simpson clonality was calculated as the square root of Simpson's diversity index across productive rearrangements. The clones in this table, taken by TCRdb from immuneACCESS, are in-frame only. Not every clone is retained; where verified, under half of the shortfall comes from an unresolved V gene, and the cause of the rest is unknown. The V and J calls and the clone size are those of that table, but D and trimming were determined from the DNA. This sample is represented by about 180,000 clones; about 84% of them were singletons. Jointly, the top ten make up about 8.6% of the sample.

In the prospective study, participants were 18 to 89 years old, resided in around 25 geographic areas of the United States, and were enrolled through a virtual design. In the prospective study, cohorts were assigned on the basis of participant-reported clinical history obtained from a screening survey and a study questionnaire. For ImmuneRACE Cohort 3, a participant was defined as recovered based on two consecutive negative NP/OP PCR tests, clearance by a healthcare professional, or resolution of symptoms. In the prospective study, mobile phlebotomists collected whole blood, serum and a nasopharyngeal or oropharyngeal swab from each participant. Participants in the prospective study had the option to provide additional blood draws and questionnaires over a roughly two-month period. Blood samples from the prospective study were shipped frozen or at room temperature prior to DNA extraction. This clone occurred a few times. Its antigen remains undetermined. There are no base qualities to consult, and no much larger clone falls within one base.

Broad study findings and their caveats: The amount of clinical and demographic metadata varied by source and participant and was provided uncurated.

There are 15 amino acids in the CDR3, from cysteine to phenylalanine inclusive. The only DNA kept is the CDR3, 45 bases in frame from the first base. The germline V gene (reference sequence) sets CDR1 to WNHNN and CDR2 to SYGVQD. V drops 7 bases and J drops 7 bases, leaving 19 bases in between. Rearrangement joined TRBV10-1 to TRBJ2-2; possibly the D gene is TRBD1, per 5 matching bases. The sequence was obtained from a woman in her twenties or thirties who had recovered from COVID-19. The sequenced material came from PBMCs or T cells enriched from blood (not recorded which). In nucleotide form, the sequence is TGCGCCAGCACCAACAGGATCGGCAGTAGCGGGGAGCTGTTTTTT. This encodes CASTNRIGSSGELFF.